Below, one TCR beta chain is given with its context. This clone was picked up one time. Its antigen remains unidentified. It has no much larger one-base neighbor in the sample; base qualities were not kept. The data originate from a study of cytomegalovirus exposure and HLA in healthy donors (dated by TCRdb to 2016 to 2017). With regard to the full study: An earlier analysis of some 620 of the donors reported 276 Gb of sequence data and some 110 million unique TCR beta sequences obtained from some 200 million T cells. An early release covering roughly 640 HLA-typed donors comprised approximately 300 gigabases of sequencing data and 85 million to 100 million unique TCR sequences. The genetic ancestry cluster associated with self-reported Caucasian donors included 81% of the 398 genotyped donors. The study aimed to test whether cataloging public T cell receptors could reveal signatures of past pathogen exposure. The T cell repertoires of 670 or so subjects were profiled by immunosequencing and related to cytomegalovirus serostatus. In addition to the first cohort of 666 subjects, a separate validation cohort of 120 different subjects was used. High-throughput TCR immunosequencing, statistical association of individual TCRs with disease status, and machine learning were combined to predict cytomegalovirus infection status. To study patterns of TCR occurrence, a later analysis re-analyzed previously published TCR beta repertoires from 600 to 750 donors and added high-resolution HLA genotyping. The later analysis used no new phenotypic data to find candidate immune exposures, relying instead on TCR beta sequences and their occurrence across donors. In an earlier analysis of 587 of the donors, high-throughput TCR beta sequencing was used to judge whether each TCR beta V gene segment behaved as functional or pseudogenic. Alongside the repertoire data, information on donor age, sex, ethnicity and CMV serostatus was compiled. A later genetic analysis took genome-wide SNP genotypes for about 55% of the roughly 670 donors and used that subset as a discovery cohort. Every repertoire in the discovery cohort had been generated on one and the same sequencing platform. Both class I and class II loci were covered by HLA typing, at four-digit resolution. Typing coverage differed by locus: A, B, C, DRB1 and DQB1 were typed in roughly 629-630 donors, DQA1 in 500 to 550, DPA1 in around 580, and DPB1 in roughly 470. A few DR-DQ haplotypes were treated as single units for association and clustering because of strong linkage in the cohort. On average, roughly 240,000 unique TCR beta nucleotide sequences were sequenced per donor among roughly 430 genotyped donors of the cohort, with roughly 18% of those sequences being non-productive. Broader findings and caveats from the paper: V-gene and J-gene trimming of TCR beta chains was associated with a missense DCLRE1C variant in a later genetic analysis, and the association was replicated in an independent cohort. Across donors, most TCR sequences were observed very rarely, whereas some public TCRs were present in many individuals. In a later analysis, some 18,000 TCR beta sequences were associated with specific HLA alleles at a false discovery rate of 0.05. Broadly in line with IMGT annotations, most TCR beta V segments showed up in productive rearrangements about 90% or about 30% of the time in an earlier analysis of under 700 of the donors. Because the 87-base-pair reads could not distinguish some IMGT-functional V segments, including TRBV6-2 and TRBV6-3, those segments were excluded. In both the original and validation cohorts, the classifier was reported to diagnose cytomegalovirus status with high specificity and sensitivity. A further reported finding was that TCR beta sequences accurately predicted the HLA-A and HLA-B alleles for most subjects in the first cohort. In a later analysis, HLA-associated TCR beta chains showed more clonal expansion and lower generation probabilities than non-associated chains that were equally common. A later genetic analysis reported fewer N-insertions in productive TCRs among donors in an Asian-associated ancestry cluster than the roughly 620-donor mean. Presence/absence analyses assumed roughly uniform sequencing depth across donors, an assumption that may not hold. Three of the identified cytomegalovirus-associated TCR beta chains were confirmed in vitro to be specific for cytomegalovirus antigens. Strong co-occurrence of HLA alleles, especially DR and DQ, made assigning TCR associations to individual alleles difficult. Because counts were too low, about 15 rarely observed V segments, including chromosome 9 orphons, were left out of the earlier analysis of roughly 600 of the donors. Because HLA typing was missing for some donors at each locus, association tests included only the typed subset. For the cohort, immune exposure information was limited to CMV serostatus. In a later analysis, most CMV-associated TCR beta chains were found to appear HLA-restricted, with HLA associations seemingly driven largely by CMV exposure. The authors suggested that the approach could potentially be extended to other disease states and immunological phenotypes. A later analysis found that TCR association rates varied across HLA loci, with DRB1 alleles showing the most associated TCRs and HLA-C alleles the fewest. A total of 164 TCR beta chains were listed by the study as associated with cytomegalovirus. The sequencing pipeline was judged likely to have produced a cluster of highly shared sequence variants as a technical artifact. In this cohort, only TCR beta chains were sequenced, and detectable features were limited by the absence of alpha or paired-chain data. Several of the top co-occurrence clusters appeared to be linked to parvovirus B19, influenza, CMV and Epstein-Barr virus, according to a later analysis. Linkage disequilibrium might explain the correlated functional status among segregating V segments, but an unknown experimental factor could not be ruled out.

Library preparation employed the immunoSEQ multiplex PCR assay. For the multiplex PCR, a mixture combining 60 forward primers for TCR Vbeta segments and 13 reverse primers for TCR Jbeta segments was used. Amplification of the CDR3 region of rearranged TCR beta genes was performed with a multiplex PCR assay on genomic DNA. On the Illumina HiSeq System, the amplified TCR beta libraries were sequenced as 87-base-pair reads. As for how the authors treated the data: In a later analysis, about 80 million unique TCR beta chains were counted across the 650 to 750 repertoires, and around 10 million of these chains were shared by at least two donors. Raw reads were error-corrected and collapsed into unique sequences with a nearest-neighbor algorithm that merged closely related sequences to remove PCR and sequencing errors. CDR3 sequences were aligned to IMGT reference sequences to assign V, D and J gene segments. For a sequence to be retained, a match of at least six nucleotides was required to both a V gene segment and a J gene segment. Rearrangements were classified as productive when the CDR3 lacked stop codons and remained in frame with V and J, and all other rearrangements were classified as non-productive. CDR3 was defined according to IMGT convention as the region running from the second conserved V-encoded cysteine to the conserved J-encoded phenylalanine. The earlier analysis of about 570 of the donors excluded any sequence lacking an unambiguous match to a single V gene segment. In an earlier analysis of approximately 560 of the donors, a V segment was called functional when productive rearrangements were above 56.7%, and segregating when the standard deviation between donors exceeded 5%. A statistical classification framework was built for diagnosing cytomegalovirus status from the catalog of TCR beta chain sequences. A later analysis assigned V and J genes by comparing TCR nucleotide sequences with IMGT/GENE-DB human TR gene sequences. A later analysis assigned CDR3 sequences and most-parsimonious VDJ recombination scenarios with the TCRdist pipeline. In a later analysis, each TCR beta chain was defined by its CDR3 amino acid sequence together with its V-gene family, and reads without a unique V-gene family were excluded. A later analysis removed 592 highly shared, low-generation-probability nucleotide sequences to deal with suspected cross-contamination and a sequencing artifact. A later analysis calculated a clonal expansion index for each public chain from normalized within-repertoire ranks of inferred template counts. In a later analysis, generation probabilities were computed with a VDJ recombination model fitted to out-of-frame rearrangements, and the resulting probabilities were checked against IGoR. In a later analysis, TCR-TCR, TCR-HLA and TCR-CMV co-occurrence was scored with hypergeometric tests, and a repertoire-size bias correction was applied to TCR pairs. False discovery rates were estimated in a later analysis by permuting HLA or CMV assignments 20 times. In a later analysis, co-occurring TCRs were grouped using DBSCAN, and TCRdist sequence similarity was added for clustering within HLA-allele-positive subsets. Repertoires with fewer than 30,000 or more than 120,000 public chains, plus five repertoires with anomalous nucleotide sharing, were excluded from co-occurrence clustering. TCRdb's version of the immuneACCESS table is confined to in-frame rearrangements and falls short of the full clone set. An unresolved V gene accounts for under half of the shortfall where checked; the remainder is of unknown origin. V and J calls and clone size are copied from that table; D and trimming were computed from the DNA. The sample includes some 190,000 clones, with roughly four fifths observed a single time. Around 3.2% of the sample comes from the top ten.

The cohort consisted of 666 healthy bone marrow donors. All cohort members were sampled while nominally healthy, although unrecorded immune exposures were likely present. The donor tested CMV seropositive, placing the donor among the 289 seropositive members of the cohort. A peripheral blood sample was provided by each donor, and peripheral blood mononuclear cells were used for TCR beta sequencing. Genomic DNA was extracted from the blood cell samples with the Qiagen DNeasy Blood Extraction Kit. The germline V gene supplies CDR1 MDHEN and CDR2 SYDVKM. V gives up 5 bases and J gives up 2 bases, and the segment between their germline ends measures 8 bases. The CDR3 spans 13 residues, from the cysteine through the phenylalanine. Only the CDR3 part of the read is kept: 39 bases, read in frame from the first base.

This receptor was taken from a woman aged 25-40 years in good health and CMV-seropositive. The rearranged segments are TRBV28 and TRBJ2-3; D gene: possibly TRBD1, on 5 matching bases. The sample comprised PBMCs. The encoded CDR3 is CASSGHLTDTQYF. In nucleotides, the sequence is TGTGCCAGCAGTGGACATCTCACAGATACGCAGTATTTT. The variable domain in full, with residues beyond the CDR3 obtained from the reference TRBV28 and TRBJ2-3 genes, is DVKVTQSSRYLVKRTGEKVFLECVQDMDHENMFWYRQDPGLGLRLIYFSYDVKMKEKGDIPEGYSVSREKKERFSLILESASTNQTSMYLCASSGHLTDTQYFGPGTRLTVL.